The T cell receptor beta chain under discussion was sequenced for a study of regulatory T cells in long-lasting Graves disease. Germline CDR1 and CDR2: MGHDK and SYGVNS. The CDR3 totals 14 residues. Trimming stripped 7 bases from V and 3 bases from J, with 12 bases between. Construction of TCR beta libraries relied on iRepertoire HTBI primers and on Arm-PCR targeting CDR3 regions. Via MiXCR, TCRdb re-called the multiplex PCR reads, giving one row per CDR3 protein. The table records 400,000 to 450,000 distinct CDR3 sequences, more than 12% of them present only once. This clonotype was observed a few times. Indicated time point: newly diagnosed GD, antithyroid drugs for less than 3 months. The TCR library used RNA extracted from PBMCs. The patients included were those that came from an endocrinology department in Xi'an, China. This sample was shared with a second study, whose subject was T cells in Graves' hyperthyroidism and ophthalmopathy.

Sequenced here: peripheral blood mononuclear cells (PBMCs), sampled at new diagnosis, from a patient treated with antithyroid drugs. The sequence was collected from a young woman with Graves disease. This chain uses TRBV25-1 with TRBJ2-2; tentatively, D is TRBD2 (5 bases). The CDR3 loop reads CASKGFGDTGELFF. Here the CDR3 DNA reads TGTGCCAGCAAGGGCTTCGGGGACACCGGGGAGCTGTTTTTT.